This TCR beta chain was obtained from a study of T cell changes during pregnancy in multiple sclerosis. Generated by immunoSEQ multiplex PCR, the TCRdb table keeps only in-frame clones and is missing some. The data show around 80,000 clones, 92% seen once. V lost 1 base, J lost 7 bases, and 13 bases lay in between. The CDR3 extends over 14 amino acids. The V gene's germline CDR1 is GTSNPN and CDR2 SVGIG (reference sequence). This clone occurred a few times. This TCR was sampled from a female donor with multiple sclerosis, enrolled in a pregnancy study. The chain is built from TRBV30 and TRBJ1-4, with D possibly matching TRBD1 (5 bases). The sample consisted of peripheral blood, taken before pregnancy. The CDR3 sequence: CAWSGDSLREKLFF. In nucleotides, the CDR3 is TGTGCCTGGAGTGGCGACAGCTTACGTGAAAAACTGTTTTTT.